This T cell receptor beta chain was recovered during a study of blood T cell repertoires in COVID-19. At the level of the study: T cells, B-cell-depleted T cells, or PBMCs supplied cDNA or gDNA.

This clone was picked up one time. Between the trimmed V and J ends, which lost 0 bases and 3 bases, there was a span of 13 bases. CDR1 and CDR2 from the germline V gene are LNHDA and SQIVND (reference sequence). The CDR3 runs 16 residues. Sequencing used immunoSEQ multiplex PCR; TCRdb keeps in-frame clones, though not all of them. The sample has approximately 200,000 clones, approximately 91% seen once. The V call is TRBV19, the J call TRBJ2-3; possible D gene TRBD2, 5 bases. Sequences were obtained from peripheral blood. This receptor was obtained from a man aged 70-80 years with active or convalescent COVID-19. CDR3 loop: CASSIDSGYGTDTQYF. The CDR3 region has the DNA TGTGCCAGTAGTATAGATTCGGGGTATGGTACAGATACGCAGTATTTT.